These 13 T cell receptor beta chains were all obtained from the same sample, sequenced in a study of beta chain features in type 1 diabetes (dated by TCRdb to 2016 to 2019). What the authors observed across the whole study: A moderate but significant shortening of TCRB CDR3 length was observed in type 1 diabetes patients in all four CD4+ subsets.

These receptors' targets are unknown. The library was produced with the immunoSEQ multiplex PCR assay. The entire isolated RNA was reverse transcribed using the High Capacity cDNA Reverse Transcription Kit, and thus expressed TCRB transcripts were sequenced. TCRdb holds this immuneACCESS table with in-frame rearrangements only. Some clones are missing; in checked studies, unresolved V genes explain under half, and the rest has no known cause. This sample holds approximately 730,000 clones; over 10% were observed only once. The ten top clones hold around 0.022% of the sample. The sequenced sample was naive CD4+ T cells from blood. The sample's cell subset or site label, decoded: true naive CD4+ T cells. These receptors came from a man younger than 30 with type 1 diabetes.

V usage is TRBV9 and J usage is TRBJ2-6; the D is unclear. The germline V gene encodes CDR1 SGDLS and CDR2 YYNGEE. This CDR3 comprises 16 residues. The V and J ends lost 0 bases and 1 base respectively, with 8 bases between them. CDR3 nucleotides: TGTGCCAGCAGCGTAGGCGACACTTCTGGGGCCAACGTCCTGACTTTC. It specifies CASSVGDTSGANVLTF.

Only a few counts were recorded for this clone. This chain uses TRBV27 with TRBJ2-1; perhaps TRBD2 as D (6 bases). V shed 8 bases and J shed 15 bases, with 23 bases lying between them. The CDR3 covers 13 residues. The V gene's germline CDR1 is MNHEY and CDR2 SMNVEV (reference sequence). CDR3 sequence reads: CASASGPGVGGFF. The CDR3 nucleotides read TGTGCCAGCGCTTCCGGGCCGGGAGTTGGAGGGTTCTTC.

This chain joins TRBV5-6 and TRBJ1-6; D gene unclear. Germline CDR1 is SGHDT and CDR2 is YYEEEE. Trimming stripped 4 bases from V and 9 bases from J, with 11 bases between. The CDR3 spans 13 residues. DNA of the CDR3: TGTGCCAGCAGCATTCGAGAAACTTCACCCCTCCACTTT. This codes for CASSIRETSPLHF.

This clone showed up just a few times. The V call is TRBV30, the J call TRBJ1-5, with unresolved D. This CDR3 region has 15 residues. Germline V gene data show CDR1 as GTSNPN and CDR2 as SVGIG (reference sequence). Trimming cost V 2 bases and J 1 base, with 12 bases left between them. For the CDR3, the DNA is TGTGCCTGGAGTCCAAACCGCCCGAGCAATCAGCCCCAGCATTTT. Protein product: CAWSPNRPSNQPQHF.

The CDR3 here is CASSLDQGTGYTF. The CDR3 region has the DNA TGTGCCAGCAGCTTAGATCAAGGGACAGGCTACACCTTC. The chain recombines TRBV7-9 with TRBJ1-2, with D maybe TRBD1 (6 bases). Trimming left V 1 base short and J 8 bases short, with 11 bases between. Germline loops: CDR1 SEHNR, CDR2 FQNEAQ (reference sequence). This CDR3 is 13 amino acids long. The full variable domain, rest sourced from reference TRBV7-9 and TRBJ1-2, is DTGVSQNPRHKITKRGQNVTFRCDPISEHNRLYWYRQTLGQGPEFLTYFQNEAQLEKSRLLSDRFSAERPKGSFSTLEIQRTEQGDSAMYLCASSLDQGTGYTFGSGTRLTVV.

This clone was counted between two and nine times. The chain has TRBV7-6 and TRBJ1-2; TRBD1 is a possible D gene (6 bases). In germline, CDR1 is SGHVS, CDR2 FNYEAQ. V gave up 0 bases and J gave up 8 bases, with 16 bases separating them. The CDR3 has 15 amino acids. DNA of the CDR3: TGTGCCAGCAGCTTAGCGCTGGGAGGGGGTGTAGGCTACACCTTC. Protein product: CASSLALGGGVGYTF.

The chain has TRBV19 and TRBJ1-2, with TRBD1 identical over 8 bases. The trim removed 5 bases at V and 4 bases at J, leaving 9 bases unmatched. The CDR3 contains 15 residues. Germline V gives CDR1 LNHDA, CDR2 SQIVND (reference sequence). The DNA for the CDR3 is TGTGCCAGTAGTCCCGGACAGGGACCCCTCTATGGCTACACCTTC. It specifies CASSPGQGPLYGYTF.

This clone came up a few times. CDR3 protein: CASSSANSPLHF. The CDR3, as DNA: TGTGCCAGCAGTTCAGCTAATTCACCCCTCCACTTT. The chain links TRBV7-2 to TRBJ1-6, with D uncertain. Deletions cut 6 bases from V and 6 bases from J, with 6 bases between. Germline-derived CDR1 and CDR2 are SGHTA and FQGNSA. The CDR3 is made up of 12 amino acids.

The chain links TRBV5-1 to TRBJ2-1; D remains ambiguous. In germline, CDR1 is SGHRS, CDR2 YFSETQ. The ends were cut back, 0 bases at V and 5 bases at J, with 9 bases in the middle. The CDR3 contains 14 residues. The CDR3 loop is CASSLAVKNNEQFF. DNA for the CDR3: TGCGCCAGCAGCTTGGCAGTTAAGAACAATGAGCAGTTCTTC. Full variable domain (rest looked up from reference TRBV5-1 and TRBJ2-1): KAGVTQTPRYLIKTRGQQVTLSCSPISGHRSVSWYQQTPGQGLQFLFEYFSETQRNKGNFPGRFSGRQFSNSRSEMNVSTLELGDSALYLCASSLAVKNNEQFFGPGTRLTVL.

The V call is TRBV30, the J call TRBJ1-6; D call uncertain. Germline V CDR1 and CDR2: GTSNPN, SVGIG (reference sequence). The CDR3 extends over 13 amino acids. Trimming pared 5 bases from V and 9 bases from J, leaving 14 bases between. CDR3 coding DNA: TGTGCCTGGGTAGTCGGGGTAGGTTCACCCCTCCACTTT. Its translation: CAWVVGVGSPLHF.

This clone was counted between two and nine times. This chain links TRBV9 with TRBJ2-5; D is perhaps TRBD1 (6 bases). V gave up 3 bases and J gave up 5 bases, with 14 bases separating them. Germline CDR1 is SGDLS and CDR2 is YYNGEE. There are 14 residues in the CDR3. CDR3 loop: CASSARSGVETQYF. The CDR3 bases are TGTGCCAGCAGCGCCCGTTCAGGGGTGGAGACCCAGTACTTC.

The chain is built from TRBV5-4 and TRBJ2-3; tentative D call: TRBD1 (6 bases). This CDR3 has 17 residues. CDR1 is SGHNT and CDR2 is YYREEE in the germline V gene (reference sequence). V was cut by 0 bases and J by 1 base, with 15 bases left in between. The CDR3 spells CASSLDPNREGTDTQYF. As DNA, the CDR3 is TGTGCCAGCAGCTTGGACCCTAACAGGGAAGGCACAGATACGCAGTATTTT.

This clone was detected only a few times. The J gene is TRBJ2-4, the V gene TRBV10-3; D gene unclear. V was shortened by 5 bases and J by 2 bases, with 13 bases between the two germline ends. The CDR3 spans 15 residues. From germline, CDR1 is ENHRY and CDR2 SYGVKD. The CDR3 DNA is TGTGCCATCAGTAGGAATGACGGAACCAAAAACATTCAGTACTTC. Translating it yields CAISRNDGTKNIQYF.